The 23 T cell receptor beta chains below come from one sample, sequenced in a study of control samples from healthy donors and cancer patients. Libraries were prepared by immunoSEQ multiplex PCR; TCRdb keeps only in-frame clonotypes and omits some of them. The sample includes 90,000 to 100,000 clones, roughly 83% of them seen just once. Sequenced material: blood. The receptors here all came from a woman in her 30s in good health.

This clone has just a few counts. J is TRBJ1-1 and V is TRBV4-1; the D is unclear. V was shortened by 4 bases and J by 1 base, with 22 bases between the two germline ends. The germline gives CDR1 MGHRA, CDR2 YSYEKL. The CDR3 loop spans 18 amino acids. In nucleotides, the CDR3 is TGCGCCAGCAGCCCCCCGATCGGGGAATTGATGAGGAACACTGAAGCTTTCTTT. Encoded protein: CASSPPIGELMRNTEAFF.

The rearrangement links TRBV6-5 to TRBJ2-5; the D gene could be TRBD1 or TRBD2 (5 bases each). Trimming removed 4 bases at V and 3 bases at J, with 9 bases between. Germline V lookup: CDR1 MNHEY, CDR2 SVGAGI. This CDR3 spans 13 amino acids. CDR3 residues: CASSSWGKETQYF. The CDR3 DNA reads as TGTGCCAGCAGTTCTTGGGGGAAAGAGACCCAGTACTTC.

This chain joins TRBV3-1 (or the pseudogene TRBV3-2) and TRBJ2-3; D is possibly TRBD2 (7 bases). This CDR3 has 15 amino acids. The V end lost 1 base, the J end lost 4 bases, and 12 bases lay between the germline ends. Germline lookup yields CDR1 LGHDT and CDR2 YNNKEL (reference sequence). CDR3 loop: CASSQGAGASDTQYF. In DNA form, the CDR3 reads TGTGCCAGCAGCCAAGGGGCGGGGGCCTCAGATACGCAGTATTTT.

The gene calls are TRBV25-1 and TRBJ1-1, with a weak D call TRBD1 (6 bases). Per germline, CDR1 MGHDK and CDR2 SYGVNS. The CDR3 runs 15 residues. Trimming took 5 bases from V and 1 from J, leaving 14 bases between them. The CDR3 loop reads CASSHRAGGNTEAFF. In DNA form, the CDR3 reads TGTGCCAGCAGTCACAGGGCCGGGGGGAACACTGAAGCTTTCTTT.

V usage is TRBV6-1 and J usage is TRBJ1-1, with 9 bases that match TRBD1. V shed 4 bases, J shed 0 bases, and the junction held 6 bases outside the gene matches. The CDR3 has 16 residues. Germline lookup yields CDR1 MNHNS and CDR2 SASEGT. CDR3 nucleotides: TGTGCCAGCAGTGGGGGACAGGGCTCCATGAACACTGAAGCTTTCTTT. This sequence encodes CASSGGQGSMNTEAFF.

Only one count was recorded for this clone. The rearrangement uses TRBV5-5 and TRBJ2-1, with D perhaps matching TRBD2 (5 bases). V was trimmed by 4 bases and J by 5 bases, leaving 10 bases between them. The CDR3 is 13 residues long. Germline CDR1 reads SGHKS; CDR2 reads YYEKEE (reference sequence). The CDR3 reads CASSGGGHNEQFF. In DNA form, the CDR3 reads TGTGCCAGCAGCGGAGGAGGCCACAATGAGCAGTTCTTC.

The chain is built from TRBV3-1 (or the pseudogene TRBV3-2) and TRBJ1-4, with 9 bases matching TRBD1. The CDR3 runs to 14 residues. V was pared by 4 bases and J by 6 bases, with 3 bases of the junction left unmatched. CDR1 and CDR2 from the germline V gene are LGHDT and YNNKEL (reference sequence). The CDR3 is CASSPGQGYEKLFF. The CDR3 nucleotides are TGTGCCAGCAGCCCGGGACAGGGCTATGAAAAACTGTTTTTT.

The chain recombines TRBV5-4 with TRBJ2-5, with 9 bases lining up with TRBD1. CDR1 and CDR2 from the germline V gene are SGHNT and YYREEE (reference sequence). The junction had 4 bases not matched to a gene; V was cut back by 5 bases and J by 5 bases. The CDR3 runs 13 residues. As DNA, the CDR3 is TGTGCCAGCAGTAACAGGGGGCCTGAGACCCAGTACTTC. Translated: CASSNRGPETQYF.

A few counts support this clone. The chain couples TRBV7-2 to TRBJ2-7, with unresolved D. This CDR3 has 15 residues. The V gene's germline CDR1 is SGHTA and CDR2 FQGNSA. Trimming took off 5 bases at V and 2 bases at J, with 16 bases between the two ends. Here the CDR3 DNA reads TGTGCCAGCAGCCCCCTAAGCAGCTCAACCTACGAGCAGTACTTC. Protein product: CASSPLSSSTYEQYF.

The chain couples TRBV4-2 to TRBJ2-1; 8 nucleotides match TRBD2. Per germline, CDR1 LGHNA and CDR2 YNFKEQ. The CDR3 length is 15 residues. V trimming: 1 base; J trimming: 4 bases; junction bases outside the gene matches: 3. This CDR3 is CASSQAGGRYNEQFF. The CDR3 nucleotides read TGTGCCAGCAGCCAAGCGGGGGGGCGGTACAATGAGCAGTTCTTC.

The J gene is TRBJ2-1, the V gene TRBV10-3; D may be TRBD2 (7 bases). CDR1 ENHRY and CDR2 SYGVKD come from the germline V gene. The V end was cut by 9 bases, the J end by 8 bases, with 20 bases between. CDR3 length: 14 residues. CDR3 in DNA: TGTGCCATAAAGCCGGCGGGGGCTATTGATGAGCAGTTCTTC. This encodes CAIKPAGAIDEQFF.

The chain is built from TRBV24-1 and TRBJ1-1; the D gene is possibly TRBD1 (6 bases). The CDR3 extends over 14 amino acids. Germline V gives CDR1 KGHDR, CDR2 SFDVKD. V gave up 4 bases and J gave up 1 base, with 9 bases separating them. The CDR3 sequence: CATSDPDRNTEAFF. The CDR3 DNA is TGTGCCACCAGTGACCCGGACAGGAACACTGAAGCTTTCTTT.

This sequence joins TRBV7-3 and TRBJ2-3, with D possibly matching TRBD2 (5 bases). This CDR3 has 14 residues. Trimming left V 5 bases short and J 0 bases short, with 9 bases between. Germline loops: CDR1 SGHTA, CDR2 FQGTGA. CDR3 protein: CASSPTGSTDTQYF. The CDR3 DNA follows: TGTGCCAGCAGCCCCACGGGGAGCACAGATACGCAGTATTTT. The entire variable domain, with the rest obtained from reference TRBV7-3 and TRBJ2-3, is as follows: GAGVSQTPSNKVTEKGKYVELRCDPISGHTALYWYRQSLGQGPEFLIYFQGTGAADDSGLPNDRFFAVRPEGSVSTLKIQRTERGDSAVYLCASSPTGSTDTQYFGPGTRLTVL.

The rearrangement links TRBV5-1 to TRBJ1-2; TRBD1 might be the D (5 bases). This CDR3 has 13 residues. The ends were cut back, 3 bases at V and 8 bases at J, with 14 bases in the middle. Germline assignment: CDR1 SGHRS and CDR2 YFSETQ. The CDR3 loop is CASSSQGREGYTF. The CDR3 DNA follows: TGCGCCAGCAGCTCCCAGGGTAGGGAAGGCTACACCTTC.

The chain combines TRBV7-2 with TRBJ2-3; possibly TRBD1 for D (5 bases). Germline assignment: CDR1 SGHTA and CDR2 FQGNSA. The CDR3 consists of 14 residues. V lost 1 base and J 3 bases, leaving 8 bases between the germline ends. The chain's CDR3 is CASSLVGVTDTQYF. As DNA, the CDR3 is TGTGCCAGCAGCTTAGTAGGGGTGACAGATACGCAGTATTTT. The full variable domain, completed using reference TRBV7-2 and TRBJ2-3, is GAGVSQSPSNKVTEKGKDVELRCDPISGHTALYWYRQSLGQGLEFLIYFQGNSAPDKSGLPSDRFSAERTGGSVSTLTIQRTQQEDSAVYLCASSLVGVTDTQYFGPGTRLTVL.

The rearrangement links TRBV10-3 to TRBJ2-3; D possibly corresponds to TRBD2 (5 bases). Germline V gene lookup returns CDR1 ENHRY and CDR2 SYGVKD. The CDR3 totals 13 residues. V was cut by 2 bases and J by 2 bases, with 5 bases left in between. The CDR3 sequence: CAISERDTDTQYF. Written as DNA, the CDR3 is TGTGCCATCAGTGAGCGGGACACAGATACGCAGTATTTT.

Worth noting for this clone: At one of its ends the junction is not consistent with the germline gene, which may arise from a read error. The CDR3 DNA reads TGTGCCAGCAACTTACATGGGCTAGCCGGGGAGACCCAGTACTTC. It is translated as CASNLHGLAGETQYF. The chain uses TRBV11-2 and TRBJ2-5; the D gene is possibly TRBD2 (5 bases). The CDR3 extends over 15 amino acids. Germline assignment: CDR1 SGHAT and CDR2 FQNNGV.

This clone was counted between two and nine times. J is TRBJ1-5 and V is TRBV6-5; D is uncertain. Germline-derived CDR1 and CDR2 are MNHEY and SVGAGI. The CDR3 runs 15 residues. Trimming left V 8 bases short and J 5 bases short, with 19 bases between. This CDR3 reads CASHPSGGGDQPQHF. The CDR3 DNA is TGTGCCAGCCACCCATCGGGCGGCGGCGATCAGCCCCAGCATTTT.

CDR3 DNA sequence: TGCAGCGCCGTACAGGGGAAAAACATTCAGTACTTC. Amino acid sequence: CSAVQGKNIQYF. The chain is built from TRBV29-1 and TRBJ2-4; TRBD1 matches at 7 bases. V trimming: 7 bases; J trimming: 4 bases; junction bases outside the gene matches: 4. Germline CDR1 and CDR2: SQVTM and ANQGSEA. The CDR3 extends over 12 amino acids.

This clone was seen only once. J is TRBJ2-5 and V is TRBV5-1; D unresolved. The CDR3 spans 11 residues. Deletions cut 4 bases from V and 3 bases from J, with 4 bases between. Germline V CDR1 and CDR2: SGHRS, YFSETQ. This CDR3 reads CASSAEETQYF. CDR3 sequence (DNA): TGCGCCAGCAGCGCTGAAGAGACCCAGTACTTC.

CDR3 DNA sequence: TGTGCCAGCAGCAAAGCTGCGGTTAATCAGCCCCAGCATTTT. This sequence encodes CASSKAAVNQPQHF. The genes are TRBV21-1 and TRBJ1-5. TRBV21-1 is an annotated pseudogene. This CDR3 has 14 residues.

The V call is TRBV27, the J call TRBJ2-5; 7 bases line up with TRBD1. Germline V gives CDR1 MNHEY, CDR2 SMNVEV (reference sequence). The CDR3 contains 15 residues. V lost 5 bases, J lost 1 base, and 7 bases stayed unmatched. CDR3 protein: CASSQFRDSQETQYF. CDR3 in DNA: TGTGCCAGCAGTCAATTCCGGGACAGCCAAGAGACCCAGTACTTC.

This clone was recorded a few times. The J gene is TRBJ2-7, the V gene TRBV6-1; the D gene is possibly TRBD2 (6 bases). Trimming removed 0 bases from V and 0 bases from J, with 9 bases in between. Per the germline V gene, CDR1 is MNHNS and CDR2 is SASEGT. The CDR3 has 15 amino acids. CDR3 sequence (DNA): TGTGCCAGCAGTGAAGCGGCGGGGACCTCCTACGAGCAGTACTTC. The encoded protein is CASSEAAGTSYEQYF.